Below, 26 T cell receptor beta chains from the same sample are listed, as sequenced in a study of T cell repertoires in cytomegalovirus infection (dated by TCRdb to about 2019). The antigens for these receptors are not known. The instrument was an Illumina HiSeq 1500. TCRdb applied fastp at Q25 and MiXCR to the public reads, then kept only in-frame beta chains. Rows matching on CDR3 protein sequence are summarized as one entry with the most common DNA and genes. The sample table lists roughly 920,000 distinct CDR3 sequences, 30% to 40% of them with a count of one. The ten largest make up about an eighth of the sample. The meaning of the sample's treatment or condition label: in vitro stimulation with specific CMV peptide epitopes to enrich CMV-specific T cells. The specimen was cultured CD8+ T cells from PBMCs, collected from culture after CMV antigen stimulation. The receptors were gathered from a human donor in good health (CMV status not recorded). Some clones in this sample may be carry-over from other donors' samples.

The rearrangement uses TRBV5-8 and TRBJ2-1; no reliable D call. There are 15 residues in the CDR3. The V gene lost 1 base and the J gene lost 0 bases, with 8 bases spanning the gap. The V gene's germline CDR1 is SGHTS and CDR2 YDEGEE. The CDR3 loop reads CASSLLQASYNEQFF. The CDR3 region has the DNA TGTGCCAGCAGCTTGCTCCAGGCCTCCTACAATGAGCAGTTCTTC.

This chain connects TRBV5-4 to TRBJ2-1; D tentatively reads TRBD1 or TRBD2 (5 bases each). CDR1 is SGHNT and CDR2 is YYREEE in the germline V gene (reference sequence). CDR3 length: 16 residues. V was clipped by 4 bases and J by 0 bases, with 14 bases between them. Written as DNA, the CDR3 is TGTGCCAGCAGCGTCGAGGGGAGTAGCTCCTACAATGAGCAGTTCTTC. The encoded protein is CASSVEGSSSYNEQFF.

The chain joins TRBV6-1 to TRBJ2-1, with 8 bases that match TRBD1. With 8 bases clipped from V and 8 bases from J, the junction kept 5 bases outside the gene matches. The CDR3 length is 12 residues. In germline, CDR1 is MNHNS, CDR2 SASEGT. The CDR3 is CASDRGGHEQFF. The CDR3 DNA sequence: TGTGCCAGCGACAGGGGAGGACATGAGCAGTTCTTC.

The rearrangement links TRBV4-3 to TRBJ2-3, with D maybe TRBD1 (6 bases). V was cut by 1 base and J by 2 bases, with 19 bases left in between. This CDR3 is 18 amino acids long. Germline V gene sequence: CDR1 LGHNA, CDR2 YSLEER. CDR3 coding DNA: TGCGCCAGCAGCCAAGGGAAGTTTGAGGGGGAATACACAGATACGCAGTATTTT. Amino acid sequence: CASSQGKFEGEYTDTQYF.

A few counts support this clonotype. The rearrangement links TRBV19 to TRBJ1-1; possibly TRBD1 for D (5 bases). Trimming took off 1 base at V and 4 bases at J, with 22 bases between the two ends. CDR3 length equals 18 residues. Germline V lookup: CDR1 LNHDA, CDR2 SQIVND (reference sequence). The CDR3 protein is CASSIVGQGRGTSTEAFF. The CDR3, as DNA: TGTGCCAGTAGTATAGTCGGGCAGGGTAGAGGTACGAGCACTGAAGCTTTCTTT.

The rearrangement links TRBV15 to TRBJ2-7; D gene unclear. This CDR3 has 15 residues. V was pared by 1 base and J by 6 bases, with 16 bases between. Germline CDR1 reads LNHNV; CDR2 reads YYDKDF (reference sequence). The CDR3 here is CATSRGFGSRAEQYF. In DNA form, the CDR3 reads TGTGCCACCAGCAGAGGATTTGGGTCCCGGGCCGAGCAGTACTTC.

In DNA, the CDR3 is TGTGCCAGCAGTTTATTCGGGCTGAACATTCAGTACTTC. Its translation is CASSLFGLNIQYF. The chain joins TRBV28 to TRBJ2-4, with no clear D. CDR1 and CDR2 (germline): MDHEN, SYDVKM. V dropped 1 base and J dropped 7 bases, with 8 bases sitting between them. CDR3 size: 13 residues.

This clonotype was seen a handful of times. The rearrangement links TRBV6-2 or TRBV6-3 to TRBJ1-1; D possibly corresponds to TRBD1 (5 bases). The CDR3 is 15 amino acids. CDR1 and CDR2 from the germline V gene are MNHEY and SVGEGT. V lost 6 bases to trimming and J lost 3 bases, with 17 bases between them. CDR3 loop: CASSTRQGKDTEAFF. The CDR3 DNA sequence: TGTGCCAGCAGCACACGCCAGGGTAAGGACACTGAAGCTTTCTTT.

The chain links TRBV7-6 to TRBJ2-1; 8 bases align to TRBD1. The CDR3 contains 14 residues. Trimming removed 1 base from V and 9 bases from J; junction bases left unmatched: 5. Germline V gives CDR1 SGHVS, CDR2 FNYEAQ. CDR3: CASSLVQGAVEQFF. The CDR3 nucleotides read TGTGCCAGCAGCTTAGTGCAGGGGGCAGTTGAGCAGTTCTTC.

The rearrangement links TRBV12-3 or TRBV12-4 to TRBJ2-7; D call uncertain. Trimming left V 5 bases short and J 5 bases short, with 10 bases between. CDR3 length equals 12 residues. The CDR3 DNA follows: TGTGCCAGCAGTATCGCCAGAAACGAGCAGTACTTC. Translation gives CASSIARNEQYF.

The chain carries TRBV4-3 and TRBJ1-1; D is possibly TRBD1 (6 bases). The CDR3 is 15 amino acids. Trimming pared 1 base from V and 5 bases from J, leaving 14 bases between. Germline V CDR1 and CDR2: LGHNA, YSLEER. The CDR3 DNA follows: TGCGCCAGCAGCCAAGGAGAAGGGGGGATGACTGAAGCTTTCTTT. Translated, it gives CASSQGEGGMTEAFF.

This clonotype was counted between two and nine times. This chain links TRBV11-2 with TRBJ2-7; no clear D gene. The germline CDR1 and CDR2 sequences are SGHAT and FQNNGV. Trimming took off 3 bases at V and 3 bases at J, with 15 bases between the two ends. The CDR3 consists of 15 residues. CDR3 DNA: TGTGCCAGCAGCTTCAATAACGAGATAGGCTACGAGCAGTACTTC. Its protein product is CASSFNNEIGYEQYF.

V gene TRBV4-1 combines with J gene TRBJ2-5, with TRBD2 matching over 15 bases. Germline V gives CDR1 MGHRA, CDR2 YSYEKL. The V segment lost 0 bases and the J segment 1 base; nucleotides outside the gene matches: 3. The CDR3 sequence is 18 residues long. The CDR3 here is CASSQEGLAGGLQETQYF. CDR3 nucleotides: TGCGCCAGCAGCCAAGAGGGACTAGCGGGGGGACTCCAAGAGACCCAGTACTTC.

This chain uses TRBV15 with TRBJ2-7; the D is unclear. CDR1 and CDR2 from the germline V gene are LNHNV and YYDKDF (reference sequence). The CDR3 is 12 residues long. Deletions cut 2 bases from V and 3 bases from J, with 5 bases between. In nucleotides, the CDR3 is TGTGCCACCAGCAGATCGCTCTACGAGCAGTACGTC. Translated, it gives CATSRSLYEQYV.

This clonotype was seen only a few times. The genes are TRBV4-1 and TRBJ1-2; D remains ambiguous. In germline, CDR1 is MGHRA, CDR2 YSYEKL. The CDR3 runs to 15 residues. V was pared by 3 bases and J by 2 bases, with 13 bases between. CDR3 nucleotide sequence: TGCGCCAGCAGCCATCTATACGGCGAAAACTATGGCTACACCTTC. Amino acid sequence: CASSHLYGENYGYTF.

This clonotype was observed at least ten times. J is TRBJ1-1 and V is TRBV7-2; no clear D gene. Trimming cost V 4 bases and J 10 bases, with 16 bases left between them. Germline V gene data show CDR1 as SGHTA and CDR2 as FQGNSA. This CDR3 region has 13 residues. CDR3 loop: CASSSLPWMGAFF. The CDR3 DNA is TGTGCCAGCAGCTCCCTTCCTTGGATGGGAGCTTTCTTT. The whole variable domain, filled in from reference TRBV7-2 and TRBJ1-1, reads GAGVSQSPSNKVTEKGKDVELRCDPISGHTALYWYRQSLGQGLEFLIYFQGNSAPDKSGLPSDRFSAERTGGSVSTLTIQRTQQEDSAVYLCASSSLPWMGAFFGQGTRLTVV.

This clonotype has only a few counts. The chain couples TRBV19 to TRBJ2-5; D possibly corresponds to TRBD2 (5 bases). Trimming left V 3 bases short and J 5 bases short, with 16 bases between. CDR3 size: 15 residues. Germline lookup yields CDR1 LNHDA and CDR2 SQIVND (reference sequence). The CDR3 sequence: CASSIRPDRGETQYF. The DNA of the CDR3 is TGTGCCAGTAGTATCCGTCCTGACCGAGGGGAGACCCAGTACTTC.

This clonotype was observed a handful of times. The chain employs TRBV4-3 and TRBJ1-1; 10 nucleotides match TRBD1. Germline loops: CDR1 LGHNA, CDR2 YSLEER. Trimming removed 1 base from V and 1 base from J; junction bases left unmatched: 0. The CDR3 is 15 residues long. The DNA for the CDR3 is TGCGCCAGCAGCCAAGGGACAGGGGGGAACACTGAAGCTTTCTTT. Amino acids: CASSQGTGGNTEAFF.

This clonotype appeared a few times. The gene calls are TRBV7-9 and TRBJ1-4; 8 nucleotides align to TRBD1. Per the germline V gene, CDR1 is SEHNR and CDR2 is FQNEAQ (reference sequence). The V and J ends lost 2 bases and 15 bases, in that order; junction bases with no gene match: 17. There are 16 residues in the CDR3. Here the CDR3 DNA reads TGTGCCAGCAGCTTATACGAATCGGGACAGGACTGGAGGATGTTTTTT. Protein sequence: CASSLYESGQDWRMFF.

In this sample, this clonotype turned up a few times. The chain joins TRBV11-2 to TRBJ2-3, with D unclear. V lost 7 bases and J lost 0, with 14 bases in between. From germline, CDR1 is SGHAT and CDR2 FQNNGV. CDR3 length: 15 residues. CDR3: CASTQRRSSTDTQYF. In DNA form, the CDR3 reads TGTGCCAGCACCCAACGCCGGTCTAGCACAGATACGCAGTATTTT.

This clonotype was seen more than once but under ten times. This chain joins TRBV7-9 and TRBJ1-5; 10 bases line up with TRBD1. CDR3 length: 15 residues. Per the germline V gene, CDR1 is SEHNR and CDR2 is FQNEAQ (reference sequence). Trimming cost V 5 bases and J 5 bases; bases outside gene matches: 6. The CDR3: CASSEAGQGDQPQHF. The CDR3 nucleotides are TGTGCCAGCAGCGAAGCTGGACAGGGGGATCAGCCCCAGCATTTT.

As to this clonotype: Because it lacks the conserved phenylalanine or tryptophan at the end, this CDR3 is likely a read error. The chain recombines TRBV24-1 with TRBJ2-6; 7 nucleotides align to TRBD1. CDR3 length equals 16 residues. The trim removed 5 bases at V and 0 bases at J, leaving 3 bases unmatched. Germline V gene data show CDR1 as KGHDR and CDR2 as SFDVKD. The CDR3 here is CATSGPGGSGANVLTL. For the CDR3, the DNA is TGTGCCACCAGTGGGCCAGGGGGCTCTGGGGCCAACGTCCTGACTCTC.

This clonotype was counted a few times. Here the CDR3 DNA reads TGTGCCAGCACCACGACAGGGAACACTGAAGCTTTCTTT. This codes for CASTTTGNTEAFF. The chain is built from TRBV27 and TRBJ1-1; a possible D gene is TRBD1 (6 bases). Trimming took off 7 bases at V and 1 base at J, with 10 bases between the two ends. The CDR3 spans 13 residues. Germline V gene lookup returns CDR1 MNHEY and CDR2 SMNVEV (reference sequence).

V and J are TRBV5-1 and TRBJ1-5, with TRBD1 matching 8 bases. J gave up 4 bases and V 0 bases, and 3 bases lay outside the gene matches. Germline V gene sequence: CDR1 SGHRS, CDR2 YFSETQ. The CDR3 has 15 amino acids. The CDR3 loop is CASSLETGVNQPQHF. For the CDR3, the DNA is TGCGCCAGCAGCTTGGAGACAGGGGTGAATCAGCCCCAGCATTTT. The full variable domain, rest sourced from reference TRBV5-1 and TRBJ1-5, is KAGVTQTPRYLIKTRGQQVTLSCSPISGHRSVSWYQQTPGQGLQFLFEYFSETQRNKGNFPGRFSGRQFSNSRSEMNVSTLELGDSALYLCASSLETGVNQPQHFGDGTRLSIL.

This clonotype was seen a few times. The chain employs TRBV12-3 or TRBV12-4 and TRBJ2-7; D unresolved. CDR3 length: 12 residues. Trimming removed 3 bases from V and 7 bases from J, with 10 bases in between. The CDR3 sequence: CASSFTPVEQYF. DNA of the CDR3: TGTGCCAGCAGTTTTACCCCCGTAGAGCAGTACTTC.

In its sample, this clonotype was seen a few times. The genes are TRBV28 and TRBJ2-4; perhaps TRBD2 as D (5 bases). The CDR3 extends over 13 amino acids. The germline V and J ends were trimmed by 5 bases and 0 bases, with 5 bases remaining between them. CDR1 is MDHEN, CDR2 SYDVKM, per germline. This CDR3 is CASSREAKNIQYF. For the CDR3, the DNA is TGTGCCAGCAGTCGGGAAGCCAAAAACATTCAGTACTTC.